These T cell receptor beta chains were read from a single sample in a study of T cell responses to AZD1222 COVID-19 vaccine. Data came from immunoSEQ multiplex PCR; TCRdb stores just in-frame clones and leaves some out. The data show about 100,000 clones, about 90% seen once. The specimen comprised peripheral blood, sampled 28 days after the second AZD1222 dose. The receptor set was obtained from an adult who received the AZD1222 COVID-19 vaccine. Each CDR3 is given with its conserved first and last residue. The order of the fields is V gene, J gene, CDR3 protein.

TRBV30,TRBJ1-1,CASDRGDTEAFF
TRBV12-3/TRBV12-4,TRBJ2-7,CASRLTGAYEQYF
TRBV7-9,TRBJ1-6,CASSPPGSSDMALHF
TRBV7-2,TRBJ2-2,CASSLVRSGTGGTGELFF
TRBV4-3,TRBJ1-4,CASSLGQGRNEKLFF
TRBV7-9,TRBJ1-6,CASSLALGASPLHF
TRBV6-5,TRBJ1-5,CASSYGGSNQPQHF
TRBV11-3,TRBJ1-1,CASSWDRNTEAFF
TRBV9,TRBJ1-1,CASSDHPGQGANTEAFF
TRBV19,TRBJ1-6,CASSIRIYNSPLHF
TRBV6-1,TRBJ2-6,CASSEGAGANVLTF
TRBV6-5,TRBJ2-7,CASSNGDRAYEQYF
TRBV10-3,TRBJ1-6,CAISPDRGSHGTLHF
TRBV25-1,TRBJ2-7,CASSAEASGYDEQYF
TRBV6-2/TRBV6-3,TRBJ1-6,CASSPTQNSPLHF
TRBV5-1,TRBJ1-4,CASSLTPGTANEKLFF
TRBV4-3,TRBJ2-7,CASSQERGDRDFEQYF
TRBV7-3,TRBJ2-1,CASSSRRGNEQFF
TRBV3-1/TRBV3-2,TRBJ1-4,CASSQPSGQNEKLFF
TRBV28,TRBJ2-3,CASSFISGTDTQYF
TRBV19,TRBJ2-1,CASSVRQGVEQFF
TRBV28,TRBJ2-7,CASLSSGHEQYF
TRBV3-1/TRBV3-2,TRBJ2-5,CASSQGGPLIGETQYF
TRBV7-3,TRBJ2-1,CASSLARDSNEQFF
TRBV7-2,TRBJ2-1,CASSYFYNEQFF
TRBV7-2,TRBJ2-2,CASSQLQGRAGELFF
TRBV6-5,TRBJ1-2,CASSYSGDGYTF
TRBV3-1/TRBV3-2,TRBJ1-2,CASSQDGRPPYGYTF
TRBV12-3/TRBV12-4,TRBJ2-7,CASRLQGEQYF
TRBV10-3,TRBJ1-4,CATTKGATNEKLFF
TRBV10-3,TRBJ1-4,CAIKGPRGNEKLFF
TRBV6-4,TRBJ2-3,CASSDGFTDTQYF
TRBV7-2,TRBJ2-3,CASSAGATDTQYF
TRBV7-9,TRBJ1-2,CASGPTEANYGYTF
TRBV6-1,TRBJ1-1,CASHVTGNTEAFF
TRBV20-1,TRBJ1-2,CSAEGLSGYTF
TRBV28,TRBJ1-2,CASSQISGSSNYGYTF